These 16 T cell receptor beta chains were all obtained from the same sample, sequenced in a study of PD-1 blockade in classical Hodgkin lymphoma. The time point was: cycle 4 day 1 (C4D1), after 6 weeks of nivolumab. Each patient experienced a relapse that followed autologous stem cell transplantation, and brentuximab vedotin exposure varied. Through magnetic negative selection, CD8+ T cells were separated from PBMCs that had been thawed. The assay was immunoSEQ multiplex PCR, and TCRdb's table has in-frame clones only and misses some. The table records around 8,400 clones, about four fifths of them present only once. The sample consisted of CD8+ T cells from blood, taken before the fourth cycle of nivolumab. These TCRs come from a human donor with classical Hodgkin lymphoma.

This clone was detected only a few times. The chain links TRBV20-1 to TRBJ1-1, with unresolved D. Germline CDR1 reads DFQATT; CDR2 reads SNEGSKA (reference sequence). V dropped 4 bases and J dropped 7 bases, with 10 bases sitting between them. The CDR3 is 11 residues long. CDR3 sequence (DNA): TGCAGTGCTATTCCACGTCTTGAAGCTTTCTTT. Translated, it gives CSAIPRLEAFF.

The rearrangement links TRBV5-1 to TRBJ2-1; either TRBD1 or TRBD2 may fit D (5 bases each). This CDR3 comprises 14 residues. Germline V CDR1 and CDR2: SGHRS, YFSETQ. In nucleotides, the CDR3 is TGCGTCAGATACCTCGGGGCCGCATACAATGAGCAGTTCTTC. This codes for CVRYLGAAYNEQFF.

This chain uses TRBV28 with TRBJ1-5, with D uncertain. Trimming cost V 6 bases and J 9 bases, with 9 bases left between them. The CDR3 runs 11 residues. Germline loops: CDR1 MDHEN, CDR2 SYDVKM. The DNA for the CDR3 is TGTGCCAGCAGCCTCCCGGGGCCCCAGCATTTT. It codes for CASSLPGPQHF.

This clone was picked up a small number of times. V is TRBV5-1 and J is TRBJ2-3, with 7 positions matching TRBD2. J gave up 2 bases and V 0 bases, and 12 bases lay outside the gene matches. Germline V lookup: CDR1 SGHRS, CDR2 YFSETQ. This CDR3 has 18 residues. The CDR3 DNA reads TGCGCCAGCAGCTTGGCGGCGGCGGGGGAGCCGTACACAGATACGCAGTATTTT. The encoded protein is CASSLAAAGEPYTDTQYF.

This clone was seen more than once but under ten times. The CDR3 nucleotides read TGTGCCAGCAGTCCCAAAGGGAATCAGCCCCAGCATTTT. It encodes CASSPKGNQPQHF. The chain uses TRBV27 and TRBJ1-5; D call uncertain. Germline lookup yields CDR1 MNHEY and CDR2 SMNVEV (reference sequence). V lost 5 bases to trimming and J lost 4 bases, with 9 bases between them. This CDR3 is built from 13 residues.

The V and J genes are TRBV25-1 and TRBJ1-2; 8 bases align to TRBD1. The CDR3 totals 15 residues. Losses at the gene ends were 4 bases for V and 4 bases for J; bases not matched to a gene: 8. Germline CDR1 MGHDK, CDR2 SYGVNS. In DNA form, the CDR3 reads TGTGCCAGCAGTGCTGGCAGGGGGCTTGTCTATGGCTACACCTTC. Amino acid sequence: CASSAGRGLVYGYTF.

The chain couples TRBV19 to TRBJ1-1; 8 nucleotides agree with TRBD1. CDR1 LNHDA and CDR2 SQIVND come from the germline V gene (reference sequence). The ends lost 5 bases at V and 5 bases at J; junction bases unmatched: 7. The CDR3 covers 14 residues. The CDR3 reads CASSSGGWGTEAFF. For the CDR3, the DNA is TGTGCCAGTAGTTCAGGGGGCTGGGGGACTGAAGCTTTCTTT. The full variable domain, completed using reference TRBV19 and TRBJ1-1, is DGGITQSPKYLFRKEGQNVTLSCEQNLNHDAMYWYRQDPGQGLRLIYYSQIVNDFQKGDIAEGYSVSREKKESFPLTVTSAQKNPTAFYLCASSSGGWGTEAFFGQGTRLTVV.

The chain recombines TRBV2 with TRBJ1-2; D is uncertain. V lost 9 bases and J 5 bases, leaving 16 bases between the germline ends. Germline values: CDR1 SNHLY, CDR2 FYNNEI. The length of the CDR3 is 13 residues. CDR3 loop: CAREEITGYGYTF. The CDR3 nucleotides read TGTGCCAGAGAAGAGATTACCGGGTATGGCTACACCTTC.

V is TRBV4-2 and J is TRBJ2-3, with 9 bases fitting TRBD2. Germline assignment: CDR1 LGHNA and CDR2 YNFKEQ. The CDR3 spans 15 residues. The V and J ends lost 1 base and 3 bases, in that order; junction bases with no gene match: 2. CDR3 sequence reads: CASSQGGGETDTQYF. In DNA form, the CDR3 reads TGTGCCAGCAGCCAAGGCGGGGGGGAGACAGATACGCAGTATTTT.

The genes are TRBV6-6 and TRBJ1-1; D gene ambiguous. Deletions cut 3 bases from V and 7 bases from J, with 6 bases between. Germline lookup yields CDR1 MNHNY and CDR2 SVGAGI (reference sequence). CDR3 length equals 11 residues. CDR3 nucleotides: TGTGCCAGCAGTTATAGTCTTGAAGCTTTCTTT. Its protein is CASSYSLEAFF.

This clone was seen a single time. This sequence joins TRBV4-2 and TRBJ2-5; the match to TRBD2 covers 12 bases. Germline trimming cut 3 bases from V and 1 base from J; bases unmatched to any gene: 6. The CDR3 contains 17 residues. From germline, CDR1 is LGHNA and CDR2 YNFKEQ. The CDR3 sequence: CASSQRSGLAGQETQYF. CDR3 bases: TGTGCCAGCAGCCAGAGATCGGGACTAGCGGGCCAAGAGACCCAGTACTTC.

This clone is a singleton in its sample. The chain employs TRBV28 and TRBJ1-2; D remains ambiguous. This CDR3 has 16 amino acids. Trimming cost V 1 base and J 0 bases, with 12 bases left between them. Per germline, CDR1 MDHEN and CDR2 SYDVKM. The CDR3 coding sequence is TGTGCCAGCAGTTTATCGGTGTCGGCAACTAACTATGGCTACACCTTC. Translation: CASSLSVSATNYGYTF.

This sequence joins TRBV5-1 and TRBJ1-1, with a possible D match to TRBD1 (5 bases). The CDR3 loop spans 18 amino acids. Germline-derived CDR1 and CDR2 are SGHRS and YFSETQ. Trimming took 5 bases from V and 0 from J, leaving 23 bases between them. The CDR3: CASRMQPGLKLMNTEAFF. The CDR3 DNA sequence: TGCGCCAGCAGGATGCAACCGGGACTTAAACTGATGAACACTGAAGCTTTCTTT.

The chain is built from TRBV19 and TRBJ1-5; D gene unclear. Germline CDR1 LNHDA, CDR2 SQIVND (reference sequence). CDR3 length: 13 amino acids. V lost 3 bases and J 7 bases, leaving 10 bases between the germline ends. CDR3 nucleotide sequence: TGTGCCAGTAGTATGGGGTTGCGGCAGCCCCAGCATTTT. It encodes CASSMGLRQPQHF. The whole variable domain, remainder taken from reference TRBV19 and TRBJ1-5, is DGGITQSPKYLFRKEGQNVTLSCEQNLNHDAMYWYRQDPGQGLRLIYYSQIVNDFQKGDIAEGYSVSREKKESFPLTVTSAQKNPTAFYLCASSMGLRQPQHFGDGTRLSIL.

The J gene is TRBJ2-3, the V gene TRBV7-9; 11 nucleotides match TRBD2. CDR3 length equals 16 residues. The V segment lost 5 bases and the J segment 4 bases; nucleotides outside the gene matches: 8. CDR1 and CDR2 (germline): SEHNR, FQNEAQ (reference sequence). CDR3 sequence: CASSPRLAGKADTQYF. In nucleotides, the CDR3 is TGTGCCAGCAGCCCCCGACTAGCGGGAAAGGCAGATACGCAGTATTTT. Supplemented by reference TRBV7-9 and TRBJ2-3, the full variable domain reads DTGVSQNPRHKITKRGQNVTFRCDPISEHNRLYWYRQTLGQGPEFLTYFQNEAQLEKSRLLSDRFSAERPKGSFSTLEIQRTEQGDSAMYLCASSPRLAGKADTQYFGPGTRLTVL.

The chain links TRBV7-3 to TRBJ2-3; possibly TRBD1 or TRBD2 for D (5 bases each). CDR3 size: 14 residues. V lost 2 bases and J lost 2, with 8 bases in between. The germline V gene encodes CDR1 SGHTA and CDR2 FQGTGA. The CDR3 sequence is CASSLGGPTDTQYF. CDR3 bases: TGTGCCAGCAGCTTAGGGGGTCCCACAGATACGCAGTATTTT.